A selection of T cell receptor beta chains follows, all from one sample in a study of OX40 agonist ivuxolimab in advanced cancers. Using immunoSEQ multiplex PCR, the repertoire was profiled, and TCRdb retains in-frame clones only, with some absent. The sample has about 55,000 clones; 70% to 85% are singletons. Sequencing was performed on CD4+ or CD8+ T cells sorted from blood, taken in a trial of the OX40 agonist ivuxolimab. These TCRs come from an adult with an advanced solid tumor such as melanoma, head and neck, liver or kidney cancer. Each CDR3 is given with its conserved first and last residue. A D gene is named only where the DNA matches it firmly. Size tells how often a clone was seen (once, few, many) or the class of an expanded clone, and some rows leave it out.

d_gene	abundance	j_gene	v_gene	CDR3aa	CDR3nt
-	-	TRBJ2-3	TRBV10-3	CAISEDPQGTDTQYF	TGTGCCATCAGTGAGGACCCCCAAGGGACAGATACGCAGTATTTT
-	-	TRBJ2-3	TRBV21-1	CASSKNLRLTDTQYF	TGTGCCAGCAGCAAGAACCTACGGCTCACAGATACGCAGTATTTT
-	-	TRBJ2-3	TRBV11-2	CASGPAPSRTDTQYF	TGTGCCAGCGGTCCGGCTCCCTCACGCACAGATACGCAGTATTTT
-	-	TRBJ1-4	TRBV2	CASSTGRGPTNEKLFF	TGTGCCAGCAGTACAGGGAGGGGCCCTACTAATGAAAAACTGTTTTTT
-	-	TRBJ1-1	TRBV18	CASSPPEAYWAEAFF	TGTGCCAGCTCTCCCCCGGAAGCGTACTGGGCTGAAGCTTTCTTT
-	few	TRBJ2-3	TRBV6-5	CASSSTDTQYF	TGTGCCAGCAGCAGCACAGATACGCAGTATTTT
TRBD1	-	TRBJ2-7	TRBV5-4	CASSSSRTGEAAYF	TGTGCCAGCAGTTCTTCTCGGACAGGGGAAGCTGCGTACTTC
-	-	TRBJ2-3	TRBV7-6	CASSLVSPGEAGTDTQYF	TGTGCCAGCAGCTTAGTTTCCCCGGGGGAGGCTGGCACAGATACGCAGTATTTT
-	-	TRBJ1-5	TRBV11-1	CASSATGDSNQPQHF	TGTGCCAGCAGCGCGACAGGAGATAGCAATCAGCCCCAGCATTTT
TRBD1	once	TRBJ1-5	TRBV6-5	CASRFGQGQPQHF	TGTGCCAGCAGATTTGGACAGGGGCAGCCCCAGCATTTT
TRBD1	few	TRBJ2-7	TRBV6-5	CASSRTGTGNRLQYF	TGTGCCAGCAGTCGAACCGGGACAGGGAATCGGCTTCAGTACTTC
-	-	TRBJ1-2	TRBV5-5	CASSLGLGRDYGYTF	TGTGCCAGCAGCTTGGGCCTGGGTCGTGACTATGGCTACACCTTC
TRBD2	-	TRBJ2-5	TRBV4-3	CASSQDLVAGGLQYF	TGCGCCAGCAGCCAAGATTTAGTAGCGGGGGGGCTCCAGTACTTC
TRBD1	few	TRBJ1-2	TRBV7-2	CASSLELTGVGVNYGYTF	TGTGCCAGCAGCTTAGAGTTGACAGGGGTTGGCGTTAACTATGGCTACACCTTC
-	few	TRBJ1-1	TRBV13	CASSRIRGLRARVDTEAFF	TGTGCCAGCAGTCGCATTAGGGGTTTGAGGGCGCGGGTTGACACTGAAGCTTTCTTT
-	-	TRBJ1-3	TRBV4-1	CASNQGGNSGNTIYF	TGCGCCAGCAACCAAGGGGGAAACTCTGGAAACACCATATATTTT
-	-	TRBJ1-2	TRBV11-2	CASSSRGSNYGYTF	TGTGCCAGCAGCTCCAGGGGTTCAAACTATGGCTACACCTTC
TRBD1	-	TRBJ1-5	TRBV10-3	CAIKAGTGADDQPQHF	TGTGCCATCAAAGCGGGGACAGGGGCCGATGATCAGCCCCAGCATTTT
-	few	TRBJ2-7	TRBV6-5	CASSFGRGSYEQYF	TGTGCCAGCAGTTTCGGACGGGGAAGCTACGAGCAGTACTTC
-	few	TRBJ1-2	TRBV11-2	CASSLEWQGSLYGYTF	TGTGCCAGCAGCTTAGAGTGGCAGGGCTCCCTCTATGGCTACACCTTC
-	-	TRBJ2-6	TRBV10-3	CASRVNGANVLTF	TGTGCCTCCAGGGTAAACGGGGCCAACGTCCTGACTTTC
TRBD2	-	TRBJ2-3	TRBV4-2	CASSQTSGITDTQYF	TGTGCCAGCAGCCAAACTAGCGGGATCACAGATACGCAGTATTTT
-	-	TRBJ2-7	TRBV19	CASSQGVQLGYEQYF	TGTGCCAGTAGTCAAGGTGTGCAGTTAGGCTACGAGCAGTACTTC
-	-	TRBJ2-3	TRBV28	CASSDRRRADTQYF	TGTGCCAGCAGTGATCGGCGGCGGGCAGATACGCAGTATTTT
-	-	TRBJ1-6	TRBV5-4	CASSFDVGYNSPLHF	TGTGCCAGCAGCTTCGACGTTGGGTATAATTCACCCCTCCACTTT
-	-	TRBJ2-1	TRBV7-9	CASSRGQIKDEQFF	TGTGCCAGCAGCCGTGGACAGATTAAGGATGAGCAGTTCTTC